The rows below give T cell receptor beta chains drawn from one sample of a study of shared clonotypes between healthy human individuals. Here immunoSEQ multiplex PCR was the method, and the copy in TCRdb shows in-frame clones only, minus some. This sample has 2,500,000 or so clones; 93% occur once, and the top ten carry about 0.39%. What was sequenced was naive CD4+ T cells from PBMCs. The receptors derive from a man between 18 and 29 years old in good health. Some clones in this sample may be carry-over from other donors' samples. CDR3s include the opening cysteine and the closing phenylalanine or tryptophan. Fields, in order: J gene, clone size, V gene, D gene, CDR3 protein, CDR3 DNA. The D gene is left open where the match is weak. Clone size is stated in some rows and not others, as once, few, many or a class when expanded.

j_call: TRBJ2-7; clone_size: NA; v_call: TRBV18; d_call: TRBD1; cdr3_aa: CASSLNRGDYEQYF; cdr3_nt: TGTGCCAGCTCACTAAACAGGGGAGATTACGAGCAGTACTTC
j_call: TRBJ2-3; clone_size: NA; v_call: TRBV6-5; d_call: NA; cdr3_aa: CASRGGPDTQYF; cdr3_nt: TGTGCCAGCAGAGGCGGGCCAGATACGCAGTATTTT
j_call: TRBJ1-2; clone_size: NA; v_call: TRBV7-9; d_call: NA; cdr3_aa: CASSLDGWYGYTF; cdr3_nt: TGTGCCAGCAGCTTAGACGGCTGGTATGGCTACACCTTC
j_call: TRBJ1-2; clone_size: NA; v_call: TRBV7-9; d_call: NA; cdr3_aa: CASSPTRPPPYGYTF; cdr3_nt: TGTGCCAGCAGCCCGACCCGACCGCCTCCCTATGGCTACACCTTC
j_call: TRBJ2-5; clone_size: NA; v_call: TRBV15; d_call: TRBD2; cdr3_aa: CATSRDRPGLGALQETQYF; cdr3_nt: TGTGCCACCAGCAGAGATCGACCGGGACTAGGGGCTCTTCAAGAGACCCAGTACTTC
j_call: TRBJ1-1; clone_size: NA; v_call: TRBV2; d_call: NA; cdr3_aa: CASSREQGEAFF; cdr3_nt: TGTGCCAGCAGTCGAGAACAGGGTGAAGCTTTCTTT
j_call: TRBJ2-3; clone_size: NA; v_call: TRBV9; d_call: NA; cdr3_aa: CASSVAPNTDTQYF; cdr3_nt: TGTGCCAGCAGCGTAGCCCCCAACACAGATACGCAGTATTTT
j_call: TRBJ1-2; clone_size: once; v_call: TRBV6-5; d_call: NA; cdr3_aa: CASSYDRQPSGYTF; cdr3_nt: TGTGCCAGCAGTTACGACCGACAGCCGTCCGGCTACACCTTC
j_call: TRBJ2-4; clone_size: NA; v_call: TRBV7-2; d_call: TRBD2; cdr3_aa: CASSPGLVGNIQYF; cdr3_nt: TGTGCCAGCAGCCCAGGACTAGTAGGTAACATTCAGTACTTC
j_call: TRBJ1-2; clone_size: NA; v_call: TRBV7-3; d_call: TRBD1; cdr3_aa: CASSLTGPGGYGYTF; cdr3_nt: TGTGCCAGCAGCTTAACGGGCCCAGGGGGCTATGGCTACACCTTC
j_call: TRBJ1-1; clone_size: NA; v_call: TRBV28; d_call: NA; cdr3_aa: CASSLGGGGWGTEAFF; cdr3_nt: TGTGCCAGCAGTTTGGGAGGTGGGGGTTGGGGCACTGAAGCTTTCTTT
j_call: TRBJ2-7; clone_size: NA; v_call: TRBV2; d_call: TRBD2; cdr3_aa: CASSEGTTYEQYF; cdr3_nt: TGTGCCAGCAGTGAGGGGACTACCTACGAGCAGTACTTC
j_call: TRBJ1-2; clone_size: NA; v_call: TRBV6-5; d_call: NA; cdr3_aa: CASSYSNRAIYGYTF; cdr3_nt: TGTGCCAGCAGTTACTCCAACCGGGCCATCTATGGCTACACCTTC
j_call: TRBJ1-2; clone_size: NA; v_call: TRBV7-2; d_call: NA; cdr3_aa: CASSHFRESGGYTF; cdr3_nt: TGTGCCAGCAGCCACTTTAGGGAAAGCGGTGGCTACACCTTC
j_call: TRBJ1-5; clone_size: NA; v_call: TRBV7-9; d_call: NA; cdr3_aa: CASGHSNQPQHF; cdr3_nt: TGTGCCAGCGGACACAGCAATCAGCCCCAGCATTTT
j_call: TRBJ1-1; clone_size: NA; v_call: TRBV6-1; d_call: NA; cdr3_aa: CASSRTGTSTEAFF; cdr3_nt: TGTGCCAGCAGTCGAACCGGGACCTCCACTGAAGCTTTCTTT
j_call: TRBJ2-7; clone_size: NA; v_call: TRBV5-6; d_call: NA; cdr3_aa: CASSFGGVYEQYF; cdr3_nt: TGTGCCAGCAGCTTTGGTGGCGTCTACGAGCAGTACTTC
j_call: TRBJ1-1; clone_size: NA; v_call: TRBV18; d_call: TRBD1; cdr3_aa: CASSPTGGGFGDTEAFF; cdr3_nt: TGTGCCAGCTCACCAACAGGGGGGGGCTTCGGCGACACTGAAGCTTTCTTT
j_call: TRBJ1-4; clone_size: NA; v_call: TRBV29-1; d_call: TRBD1; cdr3_aa: CSVEEGQGSEKLFF; cdr3_nt: TGCAGCGTTGAAGAGGGACAGGGCAGCGAAAAACTGTTTTTT
j_call: TRBJ2-2; clone_size: once; v_call: TRBV4-3; d_call: NA; cdr3_aa: CASSPVGPNTGELFF; cdr3_nt: TGCGCCAGCAGCCCAGTAGGACCAAACACCGGGGAGCTGTTTTTT
j_call: TRBJ1-1; clone_size: NA; v_call: TRBV15; d_call: NA; cdr3_aa: CATSRQGGRETEAFF; cdr3_nt: TGTGCCACCAGCAGACAGGGAGGTCGAGAGACTGAAGCTTTCTTT
j_call: TRBJ1-2; clone_size: NA; v_call: TRBV9; d_call: TRBD1; cdr3_aa: CASSGGQGAVYGYTF; cdr3_nt: TGTGCCAGCAGCGGGGGACAGGGGGCTGTCTATGGCTACACCTTC
j_call: TRBJ2-3; clone_size: NA; v_call: TRBV28; d_call: TRBD2; cdr3_aa: CATAVNRPGGTDTQYF; cdr3_nt: TGTGCCACCGCGGTAAATAGGCCCGGGGGGACAGATACGCAGTATTTT